A single sample is the source of the 3 T cell receptor beta chains below, sequenced in a study of CD8 T cells in ankylosing spondylitis. Study-wide results and caveats: Ankylosing spondylitis blood appeared to carry a characteristic TCR beta motif of roughly 8 highly homologous variants.

Their antigens are not known. TCRdb called the 5' RACE reads again in MiXCR, with one record for every CDR3 protein. The sample contains about 220,000 distinct CDR3 sequences, approximately 7.3% of which appear only once. The sequenced material came from blood, either unsorted or a sorted T cell fraction (not recorded which). The receptors derive from a male donor with ankylosing spondylitis.

This clonotype was seen ten or more times. The gene calls are TRBV6-2 or TRBV6-3 and TRBJ2-1, with TRBD2 matching over 7 bases. The CDR3 is made up of 15 amino acids. J lost 7 bases, V lost 2 bases, and 8 bases had no gene match. Per the germline V gene, CDR1 is MNHEY and CDR2 is SVGEGT. The CDR3: CASSYRTSGLNEQFF. CDR3 nucleotides: TGTGCCAGCAGTTACCGGACTAGTGGGTTGAATGAGCAGTTCTTC.

The rearrangement links TRBV3-1 to TRBJ2-1, with 13 nucleotides matching TRBD2. CDR3 length: 17 residues. V was clipped by 4 bases and J by 4 bases; unmatched bases: 7. CDR1 and CDR2 (germline): LGHDT, YNNKEL (reference sequence). CDR3 nucleotide sequence: TGTGCCAGCAGCCCAAATGGACTAGCGGGAGTATACAATGAGCAGTTCTTC. This sequence encodes CASSPNGLAGVYNEQFF.

This clonotype was detected ten times or more. The chain links TRBV5-6 to TRBJ1-1; unclear D gene. The germline V and J ends were trimmed by 4 bases and 2 bases, with 6 bases remaining between them. This CDR3 comprises 12 residues. Germline V CDR1 and CDR2: SGHDT, YYEEEE. The CDR3 loop is CASSPFNTEAFF. In DNA form, the CDR3 reads TGTGCCAGCAGCCCGTTTAACACTGAAGCTTTCTTT.